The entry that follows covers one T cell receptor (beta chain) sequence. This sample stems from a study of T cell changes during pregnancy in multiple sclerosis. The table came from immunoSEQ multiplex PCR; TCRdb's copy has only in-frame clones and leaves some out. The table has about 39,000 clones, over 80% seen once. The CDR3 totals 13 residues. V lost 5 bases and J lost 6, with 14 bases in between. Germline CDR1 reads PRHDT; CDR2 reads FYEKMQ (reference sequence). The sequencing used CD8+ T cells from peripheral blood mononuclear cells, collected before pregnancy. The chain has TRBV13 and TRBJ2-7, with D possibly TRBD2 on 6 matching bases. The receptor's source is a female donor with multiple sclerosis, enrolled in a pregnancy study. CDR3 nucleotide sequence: TGTGCCAGCAGCCTGGGGAAGGGAGGCGAGCAGTACTTC. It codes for CASSLGKGGEQYF.